The 27 T cell receptor beta chains listed next were all sequenced from one sample in a study of radiation and T cells in renal cell carcinoma. Time point: blood 4 weeks post-SBRT, at nephrectomy. Treatment described: 15 Gy SBRT to primary tumor, nephrectomy 4 weeks later. The protocol was immunoSEQ multiplex PCR, while the TCRdb copy is restricted to in-frame clones and leaves out a portion. The data show around 78,000 clones, with 80% to 90% seen just once and around 6% held by the top ten. Sample: blood, taken from a patient whose treatment included radiotherapy and nephrectomy. These receptor sequences come from a woman between 70 and 85 years old with renal cell carcinoma.

The chain joins TRBV11-3 to TRBJ2-3; TRBD2 agrees at 13 bases. The CDR3 spans 16 residues. From germline, CDR1 is SGHNT and CDR2 YENEEA. Losses at the gene ends were 3 bases for V and 4 bases for J; bases not matched to a gene: 4. The CDR3 is CASSFGLAGVADTQYF. The CDR3 DNA reads as TGTGCCAGCAGCTTCGGACTAGCGGGGGTGGCAGATACGCAGTATTTT.

In its sample, this clone was seen a few times. The genes are TRBV5-1 and TRBJ1-2; a possible D gene is TRBD1 (6 bases). Germline V gene lookup returns CDR1 SGHRS and CDR2 YFSETQ. V dropped 2 bases and J dropped 7 bases, with 9 bases sitting between them. The CDR3 is made up of 12 amino acids. CDR3 DNA sequence: TGCGCCAGCAGCTTAACAGGGACTGGCTACACCTTC. This codes for CASSLTGTGYTF.

The CDR3 bases are TGTGCCAGCACATCCTTACAGGGACCCACAGATACGCAGTATTTT. This sequence encodes CASTSLQGPTDTQYF. This chain links TRBV6-5 with TRBJ2-3, with D maybe TRBD1 (6 bases). The ends were cut back, 7 bases at V and 2 bases at J, with 16 bases in the middle. The CDR3 runs 15 residues. CDR1 is MNHEY and CDR2 is SVGAGI in the germline V gene.

This sequence joins TRBV5-1 and TRBJ2-5; 13 nucleotides align to TRBD2. This CDR3 spans 15 amino acids. The germline CDR1 and CDR2 sequences are SGHRS and YFSETQ. The ends lost 3 bases at V and 7 bases at J; junction bases unmatched: 6. DNA of the CDR3: TGCGCCAGCAGCTCTACTAGCGGGGGGGCCGGGACCCAGTACTTC. The encoded protein is CASSSTSGGAGTQYF. Variable domain in full (rest from reference TRBV5-1 and TRBJ2-5): KAGVTQTPRYLIKTRGQQVTLSCSPISGHRSVSWYQQTPGQGLQFLFEYFSETQRNKGNFPGRFSGRQFSNSRSEMNVSTLELGDSALYLCASSSTSGGAGTQYFGPGTRLLVL.

This clone was counted a single time. This chain joins TRBV7-9 and TRBJ2-1; D uncertain. CDR3 length: 12 amino acids. Germline lookup yields CDR1 SEHNR and CDR2 FQNEAQ (reference sequence). The V gene lost 5 bases and the J gene lost 9 bases, with 11 bases spanning the gap. DNA for the CDR3: TGTGCCAGCAGCCTGCCCGGTCGTGAGCAGTTCTTC. Translated: CASSLPGREQFF.

The chain joins TRBV19 to TRBJ2-3; TRBD1 agrees at 8 bases. Germline CDR1 LNHDA, CDR2 SQIVND (reference sequence). CDR3 length: 13 residues. V lost 5 bases and J lost 4; bases outside the gene matches: 2. The DNA of the CDR3 is TGTGCCAGTAGTGCAGGGGGCCCAGATACGCAGTATTTT. Encoded protein: CASSAGGPDTQYF.

CDR3 sequence reads: CASSGDRGASNQPQHF. DNA for the CDR3: TGTGCCAGCAGTGGGGACAGGGGCGCCAGCAATCAGCCCCAGCATTTT. The chain joins TRBV2 to TRBJ1-5; 10 bases line up with TRBD1. The CDR3 is 16 residues long. Germline CDR1 is SNHLY and CDR2 is FYNNEI. J was trimmed by 1 base and V by 4 bases; bases with no gene match: 4.

V is TRBV6-5 and J is TRBJ2-1, with D possibly matching TRBD1 (8 bases). This CDR3 region has 15 residues. Per germline, CDR1 MNHEY and CDR2 SVGAGI. The V end lost 5 bases, the J end lost 8 bases, and 19 bases lay between the germline ends. CDR3 protein: CASSPTGGGSDEQFF. CDR3 nucleotide sequence: TGTGCCAGCAGTCCTACAGGGGGGGGCAGCGATGAGCAGTTCTTC.

V gene TRBV15 combines with J gene TRBJ2-1; 13 bases align to TRBD2. The CDR3 is 17 residues long. CDR1 and CDR2 (germline): LNHNV, YYDKDF (reference sequence). V was clipped by 5 bases and J by 7 bases; unmatched bases: 11. The CDR3 nucleotides are TGTGCCACCAGCTTCCGAATAGGACTAGCGGGGGTAAATGAGCAGTTCTTC. Translated: CATSFRIGLAGVNEQFF.

This clone was counted a single time. The rearrangement joins TRBV6-5 to TRBJ1-1; D not certain. The germline V gene encodes CDR1 MNHEY and CDR2 SVGAGI. Trimming shortened V by 9 bases and J by 1 base, and 6 bases separated the two germline ends. This CDR3 comprises 11 residues. The CDR3 DNA reads TGTGCCAGTTGGAAGAACACTGAAGCTTTCTTT. This sequence encodes CASWKNTEAFF.

Remarks on this clone: One end of the junction is discordant with germline, which a read error may explain. CDR3 sequence (DNA): TGTGCCAGCAGGGAAGGGGGGGGCAACTATGGCTACACCTTC. It encodes CASREGGGNYGYTF. V gene TRBV6-1 combines with J gene TRBJ1-2, with TRBD1 as a possible D gene (6 bases). CDR1 and CDR2 from the germline V gene are MNHNS and SASEGT. The CDR3 sequence is 14 residues long.

The chain carries TRBV10-3 and TRBJ2-3; D unclear. This CDR3 has 12 amino acids. The germline CDR1 and CDR2 sequences are ENHRY and SYGVKD. With 4 bases removed from V and 7 bases from J, the gap between germline ends came to 9 bases. For the CDR3, the DNA is TGTGCCATCAGTGGAGACAAGAATACGCAGTATTTT. As protein: CAISGDKNTQYF.

The chain employs TRBV7-9 and TRBJ2-3; D ambiguous. Germline V gives CDR1 SEHNR, CDR2 FQNEAQ (reference sequence). The V gene lost 2 bases and the J gene lost 3 bases, with 0 bases spanning the gap. The CDR3 length is 11 residues. The CDR3 DNA reads as TGTGCCAGCAGCTTAACAGATACGCAGTATTTT. Translated: CASSLTDTQYF.

This clone came up a few times. The chain links TRBV4-1 to TRBJ2-6; D may correspond to TRBD1 or TRBD2 (5 bases each). Trimming took off 0 bases at V and 4 bases at J, with 16 bases between the two ends. CDR3 size: 18 residues. Germline V gives CDR1 MGHRA, CDR2 YSYEKL. The chain's CDR3 is CASSQDGSGGAGANVLTF. Here the CDR3 DNA reads TGCGCCAGCAGCCAAGATGGGAGTGGGGGTGCCGGGGCCAACGTCCTGACTTTC.

The genes are TRBV10-3 and TRBJ1-5; TRBD1 matches 8 bases. V lost 9 bases and J lost 0; bases outside the gene matches: 4. The V gene's germline CDR1 is ENHRY and CDR2 SYGVKD. This CDR3 has 14 residues. The CDR3 sequence is CAMDRAYSNQPQHF. The CDR3 nucleotides read TGTGCCATGGACAGGGCCTATAGCAATCAGCCCCAGCATTTT.

The chain employs TRBV7-2 and TRBJ2-7; D may be TRBD1 (5 bases). With 1 base removed from V and 2 bases from J, the gap between germline ends came to 6 bases. CDR3 size: 13 residues. Germline assignment: CDR1 SGHTA and CDR2 FQGNSA. Written as DNA, the CDR3 is TGTGCCAGCAGCTTAGGCAGGGCCTACGAGCAGTACTTC. Translating it yields CASSLGRAYEQYF.

The gene calls are TRBV27 and TRBJ2-3, with D possibly being TRBD2 (5 bases). From germline, CDR1 is MNHEY and CDR2 SMNVEV (reference sequence). The CDR3 length is 13 residues. Trimming shortened V by 6 bases and J by 4 bases, and 11 bases separated the two germline ends. The CDR3 reads CASRRAGADTQYF. CDR3 nucleotides: TGTGCCAGCAGGAGGGCCGGGGCAGATACGCAGTATTTT.

This clone was counted once. The V call is TRBV11-1, the J call TRBJ2-5, with D possibly TRBD1 on 6 matching bases. Trimming took off 3 bases at V and 3 bases at J, with 14 bases between the two ends. CDR3 length equals 15 residues. CDR1 is SGHAT and CDR2 is FQDESV in the germline V gene (reference sequence). The CDR3: CASSFRTGSKETQYF. For the CDR3, the DNA is TGTGCCAGCAGCTTTCGAACAGGGAGTAAAGAGACCCAGTACTTC.

This clone has a handful of counts. The chain links TRBV5-1 to TRBJ2-2, with D unclear. The V gene's germline CDR1 is SGHRS and CDR2 YFSETQ. V lost 4 bases to trimming and J lost 10 bases, with 8 bases between them. This CDR3 comprises 11 residues. The CDR3 DNA is TGCGCCAGCAGCACTCTCACGGAGCTGTTTTTT. It codes for CASSTLTELFF.

The V and J genes are TRBV4-2 and TRBJ2-2; D call uncertain. The CDR3 is 14 amino acids. CDR1 and CDR2 (germline): LGHNA, YNFKEQ. The V and J ends lost 3 bases and 0 bases respectively, with 5 bases between them. CDR3: CASSHAANTGELFF. The CDR3 DNA reads TGTGCCAGCAGCCACGCAGCGAACACCGGGGAGCTGTTTTTT.

J is TRBJ1-1 and V is TRBV5-1; no firm D call. Germline lookup yields CDR1 SGHRS and CDR2 YFSETQ. V was shortened by 5 bases and J by 3 bases, with 14 bases between the two germline ends. The CDR3 sequence is 14 residues long. The CDR3 spells CASRSAVRDTEAFF. The CDR3 nucleotides are TGCGCCAGCAGGTCGGCAGTACGAGACACTGAAGCTTTCTTT.

The chain is built from TRBV6-1 and TRBJ2-3; 10 nucleotides align to TRBD1. Germline CDR1 reads MNHNS; CDR2 reads SASEGT. Unmatched junction bases numbered 4, after V lost 0 bases and J lost 4 bases. This CDR3 is 16 amino acids long. CDR3 in DNA: TGTGCCAGCAGTGAAGCTTGGACAGGGGGGGCAGATACGCAGTATTTT. Its translation is CASSEAWTGGADTQYF.

The rearrangement joins TRBV7-8 to TRBJ1-2; TRBD1 might be the D (5 bases). The V and J ends lost 5 bases and 6 bases respectively, with 19 bases between them. The germline V gene encodes CDR1 SGHVS and CDR2 FQNEAQ. This CDR3 spans 15 amino acids. Here the CDR3 reads CASSQPKIDRNGYTF. The CDR3 nucleotides are TGTGCCAGCAGCCAACCCAAGATAGACAGAAATGGCTACACCTTC.

The chain employs TRBV18 and TRBJ2-1; D remains ambiguous. Trimming removed 4 bases at V and 5 bases at J, with 6 bases between. CDR1 and CDR2 from the germline V gene are KGHSH and LQKENI. The CDR3 extends over 12 amino acids. In DNA form, the CDR3 reads TGTGCCAGCTCACTAGGTAACAATGAGCAGTTCTTC. It specifies CASSLGNNEQFF.

The CDR3: CASSFVKGTDTQYF. Written as DNA, the CDR3 is TGTGCCAGCAGTTTTGTAAAGGGGACAGATACGCAGTATTTT. V gene TRBV28 combines with J gene TRBJ2-3; perhaps TRBD1 as D (5 bases). V was shortened by 3 bases and J by 3 bases, with 10 bases between the two germline ends. Germline loops: CDR1 MDHEN, CDR2 SYDVKM. The CDR3 spans 14 residues.

This rearrangement joins TRBV28 to TRBJ1-1; D possibly corresponds to TRBD1 (5 bases). This CDR3 is built from 11 residues. Germline lookup yields CDR1 MDHEN and CDR2 SYDVKM. V lost 5 bases and J lost 9, with 10 bases in between. The CDR3 reads CASSPGRQAFF. CDR3 nucleotides: TGTGCCAGCAGTCCGGGACGACAAGCTTTCTTT.

The chain has TRBV5-1 and TRBJ1-5, with D uncertain. The germline V and J ends were trimmed by 0 bases and 7 bases, with 14 bases remaining between them. Germline CDR1 SGHRS, CDR2 YFSETQ. The CDR3 is 15 residues long. The CDR3 protein is CASSLESGVGQPQHF. The CDR3 region has the DNA TGCGCCAGCAGCTTGGAGTCCGGGGTCGGACAGCCCCAGCATTTT.